This TCR beta chain derives from a study of T cells in Graves' hyperthyroidism and ophthalmopathy. This clonotype has only one observation. V gave up 0 bases and J gave up 5 bases, with 9 bases separating them. The CDR3 extends over 14 amino acids. Germline values: CDR1 KGHDR, CDR2 SFDVKD. From RNA transcripts, TCR beta CDR3 regions were amplified. The primer set for the first-round RT-PCR of the TCR CDR3 was HTBI. One entry per CDR3 protein results from TCRdb running MiXCR on the multiplex PCR reads. The repertoire has approximately 640,000 distinct CDR3 sequences, over 40% of them found once; the top ten carry less than 9%.

The sample comprised peripheral blood or thyroid tissue (not recorded which). This chain uses TRBV24-1 with TRBJ2-5, with a tentative D call TRBD1 (5 bases). The sequence derives from an adult man with Graves' disease, either hyperthyroidism or ophthalmopathy (not recorded which). The DNA of the CDR3 is TGTGCCACCAGTGATTTGCTGGGGCTGGAGACCCAGTACTTC. This encodes CATSDLLGLETQYF.